These T cell receptor beta chains were read from a single sample in a study of T cell responses to AZD1222 COVID-19 vaccine. The data were produced by immunoSEQ multiplex PCR, yet TCRdb's version contains in-frame clones alone and is incomplete. This sample carries 200,000 to 250,000 clones, about 94% of them seen once, and the ten largest clones take over 1.5%. This specimen was peripheral blood, taken 28 days after the second dose of the MenACWY control vaccine. These receptor sequences come from an adult who received the MenACWY meningococcal vaccine as a control. Both conserved end residues are part of each CDR3. Each record gives: CDR3 length, clone size, J gene, D gene, V gene, CDR3 protein, CDR3 DNA. A D gene is named only where the DNA matches it firmly. Clone size, where shown, is once, few, many, or a class for clones that have expanded.

>13|.|TRBJ2-7|.|TRBV6-2/TRBV6-3
CASRPQGLYEQYF
TGTGCCAGCAGACCTCAGGGGCTGTACGAGCAGTACTTC
>17|.|TRBJ1-5|.|TRBV7-5
CVRSCTRGGYSNQPQHF
TGTGTCAGAAGCTGTACACGAGGAGGCTATAGCAATCAGCCCCAGCATTTT
>12|.|TRBJ1-2|.|TRBV4-1
CASSGNSYGYTF
TGCGCCAGCAGCGGAAACAGCTATGGCTACACCTTC
>17|once|TRBJ2-6|.|TRBV27
CASNITGPSSGANVLTF
TGTGCCAGCAACATAACTGGGCCCAGCTCTGGGGCCAACGTCCTGACTTTC
>13|.|TRBJ1-5|.|TRBV2
CASMAGPGQPQHF
TGTGCCAGCATGGCAGGGCCGGGTCAGCCCCAGCATTTT
>13|.|TRBJ2-1|.|TRBV5-6
CASSLMHRDEQFF
TGTGCCAGCAGCTTGATGCATAGAGATGAGCAGTTCTTC
>11|.|TRBJ2-7|.|TRBV19
CASKGAREQYF
TGTGCTTCTAAGGGAGCTAGGGAGCAGTACTTC
>15|.|TRBJ1-1|.|TRBV7-2
CASSLTRDWGTEAFF
TGTGCCAGCAGCTTAACCCGGGACTGGGGGACTGAAGCTTTCTTT
>12|.|TRBJ2-3|.|TRBV29-1
CSVEPDVDTQYF
TGCAGCGTTGAGCCCGACGTAGATACGCAGTATTTT
>13|once|TRBJ2-2|.|TRBV28
CASSGAVTGELFF
TGTGCCAGCAGTGGGGCGGTCACCGGGGAGCTGTTTTTT
>15|.|TRBJ2-6|.|TRBV6-5
CASSNGFSGANVLTF
TGTGCCAGCAGCAATGGGTTCTCTGGGGCCAACGTCCTGACTTTC
>13|.|TRBJ2-7|.|TRBV7-2
CASRLGSTYEQYF
TGTGCCAGCAGATTAGGGAGTACCTACGAGCAGTACTTC
>14|.|TRBJ2-6|.|TRBV27
CASTDVSGANVLTF
TGTGCCAGCACCGATGTCTCTGGGGCCAACGTCCTGACTTTC
>17|.|TRBJ1-4|TRBD1|TRBV7-9
CASSSPGQGSANEKLFF
TGTGCCAGCAGCTCACCGGGACAGGGAAGCGCTAATGAAAAACTGTTTTTT
>14|.|TRBJ1-1|.|TRBV7-8
CASSLAGTNTEAFF
TGTGCCAGCAGCTTAGCCGGGACGAACACTGAAGCTTTCTTT
>13|.|TRBJ2-1|.|TRBV5-6
CASSLERDNEQFF
TGTGCCAGCAGCTTGGAGAGGGACAATGAGCAGTTCTTC
>13|once|TRBJ2-7|TRBD1|TRBV7-3
CASSQGTGNEQYF
TGTGCCAGCAGCCAAGGGACAGGGAACGAGCAGTACTTC
>11|once|TRBJ1-1|.|TRBV6-2/TRBV6-3
CASSYGGEAFF
TGTGCCAGCAGTTACGGTGGTGAAGCTTTCTTT
>13|once|TRBJ1-2|TRBD1|TRBV5-8
CASSRTGNYGYTF
TGTGCCAGCAGTCGGACAGGGAACTATGGCTACACCTTC
>14|.|TRBJ2-7|.|TRBV2
CASSEYGDGYEQYF
TGTGCCAGCAGTGAATATGGGGACGGCTACGAGCAGTACTTC
>17|once|TRBJ1-3|.|TRBV5-1
CASSLGGVGDSGNTIYF
TGCGCCAGCAGCTTGGGAGGGGTTGGGGACTCTGGAAACACCATATATTTT
>12|.|TRBJ1-2|.|TRBV19
CASSSGFYGYTF
TGTGCCAGTAGTTCCGGTTTCTATGGCTACACCTTC
>15|once|TRBJ2-7|TRBD1|TRBV28
CASTAADRGPYEQYF
TGTGCCAGTACCGCCGCGGACAGGGGGCCCTACGAGCAGTACTTC
>13|.|TRBJ1-2|.|TRBV18
CASSGEGIYGYTF
TGTGCCAGCTCCGGCGAAGGTATCTATGGCTACACCTTC
>16|.|TRBJ2-7|.|TRBV7-9
CASSPVGPSSSYEQYF
TGTGCCAGCAGCCCCGTGGGGCCCTCGAGCTCCTACGAGCAGTACTTC
>14|.|TRBJ2-7|.|TRBV7-9
CASSLEDGSYEQYF
TGTGCCAGCAGCCTTGAGGACGGCTCCTACGAGCAGTACTTC
>18|.|TRBJ2-2|.|TRBV12-1
CASSFDPSQRELGGELFF
TGTGCCAGCAGCTTCGACCCCTCGCAGCGGGAGTTGGGCGGGGAGCTGTTTTTT
>17|.|TRBJ1-2|.|TRBV19
CASSPQWTAGSYYGYTF
TGTGCCAGTAGTCCTCAATGGACAGCCGGCTCTTATTATGGCTACACCTTC
>14|once|TRBJ1-1|.|TRBV28
CASSAPGRNTEAFF
TGTGCCAGCAGTGCCCCGGGGAGGAACACTGAAGCTTTCTTT
>16|.|TRBJ1-1|.|TRBV28
CASSSPGTSMNTEAFF
TGTGCCAGCAGTTCCCCCGGGACCTCCATGAACACTGAAGCTTTCTTT
>16|.|TRBJ1-1|TRBD1|TRBV6-2/TRBV6-3
CASSHRRQGASTEAFF
TGTGCCAGCAGCCACCGGCGACAGGGGGCGTCCACTGAAGCTTTCTTT
>13|.|TRBJ1-3|.|TRBV10-3
CAISVELGNTIYF
TGTGCCATCAGTGTGGAGCTTGGAAACACCATATATTTT
>13|.|TRBJ1-2|.|TRBV5-1
CASSLEGSYGYTF
TGCGCCAGCAGCTTGGAAGGCAGCTATGGCTACACCTTC
>13|once|TRBJ2-7|TRBD1|TRBV12-3/TRBV12-4
CASSLGTGSEQYF
TGTGCCAGCAGTTTAGGGACAGGGAGCGAGCAGTACTTC
>15|.|TRBJ2-7|TRBD2|TRBV11-2
CASSLSLAGTYEQYF
TGTGCCAGCAGCTTATCACTAGCGGGGACGTACGAGCAGTACTTC
>15|.|TRBJ2-1|TRBD2|TRBV4-1
CASSQERAGGPEQFF
TGCGCCAGCAGCCAAGAGCGAGCGGGGGGGCCTGAGCAGTTCTTC
>14|.|TRBJ2-3|.|TRBV4-1
CASSQGARADTQYF
TGCGCCAGCAGCCAGGGGGCGCGTGCAGATACGCAGTATTTT
>14|.|TRBJ2-7|TRBD1|TRBV6-2/TRBV6-3
CASSGDRGYYEQYF
TGTGCCAGCAGTGGCGACAGGGGTTACTACGAGCAGTACTTC
>13|.|TRBJ2-5|.|TRBV3-1/TRBV3-2
CASSLQGGETQYF
TGTGCCAGCAGCCTACAGGGGGGGGAGACCCAGTACTTC
>14|.|TRBJ1-5|.|TRBV28
CASSLGGPGQPQHF
TGTGCCAGCAGTTTAGGGGGTCCCGGACAGCCCCAGCATTTT